A selection of T cell receptor beta chains follows, all from one sample in a study of T cell responses to AZD1222 COVID-19 vaccine. Method: immunoSEQ multiplex PCR; TCRdb's copy keeps in-frame clones and lacks some. The sample shows tens of thousands of clones, about nine tenths of them seen only once. Source: peripheral blood, taken 28 days after the second AZD1222 dose. Receptor source: an adult who received the AZD1222 COVID-19 vaccine. CDR3s include the opening cysteine and the closing phenylalanine or tryptophan. D genes are given only for firm matches. A clone size is listed for some rows: how often the clone was seen (once, few, many), or a class if it is expanded.

NA,TRBJ1-1,TRBV27,NA,CASSFSFVYNTEAFF,TGTGCCAGCAGTTTTTCATTCGTCTATAACACTGAAGCTTTCTTT
NA,TRBJ1-2,TRBV2,TRBD1,CASSPDRVGYGYTF,TGTGCCAGCAGTCCGGACAGGGTCGGCTATGGCTACACCTTC
NA,TRBJ1-1,TRBV11-3,TRBD1,CASSSDRVRAEAFF,TGTGCCAGCAGCTCAGACAGGGTTCGGGCTGAAGCTTTCTTT
NA,TRBJ2-5,TRBV29-1,NA,CSGGKGRETQYF,TGCAGTGGGGGAAAGGGGCGAGAGACCCAGTACTTC
NA,TRBJ1-4,TRBV7-9,NA,CASSLAPDATNEKLFF,TGTGCCAGCAGCTTAGCGCCGGATGCAACTAATGAAAAACTGTTTTTT
NA,TRBJ2-7,TRBV7-2,TRBD2,CASSSGTTRYEQYF,TGTGCCAGCAGTTCCGGGACTACCCGCTACGAGCAGTACTTC
NA,TRBJ1-2,TRBV19,NA,CASSKISDTLGGYTF,TGTGCCAGTAGTAAAATTTCCGACACACTGGGCGGCTACACCTTC
NA,TRBJ2-3,TRBV11-3,TRBD2,CASSLSSGGGSTDTQYF,TGTGCCAGCAGCCTCTCCTCCGGGGGGGGGAGCACAGATACGCAGTATTTT
once,TRBJ1-4,TRBV28,NA,CASSSRGGSNEKLFF,TGTGCCAGCAGTTCGAGGGGAGGATCTAATGAAAAACTGTTTTTT
NA,TRBJ1-3,TRBV5-6,NA,CASSLGVSSGNTIYF,TGTGCCAGCAGCTTAGGGGTTAGCTCTGGAAACACCATATATTTT
NA,TRBJ2-6,TRBV18,TRBD1,CASSPPQGQGTGANVLTF,TGTGCCAGCTCACCGCCTCAGGGACAGGGGACTGGGGCCAACGTCCTGACTTTC
NA,TRBJ1-2,TRBV7-2,NA,CASSLGPDNYGYTF,TGTGCCAGCAGCTTAGGTCCCGATAACTATGGCTACACCTTC
NA,TRBJ2-7,TRBV11-3,NA,CASSLAASYEQYF,TGTGCCAGCAGCTTAGCGGCCTCCTACGAGCAGTACTTC
NA,TRBJ2-2,TRBV5-6,TRBD1,CASSLFFGQGGDTGELFF,TGTGCCAGCAGCTTGTTTTTTGGACAGGGTGGAGACACCGGGGAGCTGTTTTTT
once,TRBJ2-2,TRBV10-1,TRBD2,CASSDSGGRGTGELFF,TGCGCCAGCAGTGATTCTGGAGGGAGGGGAACCGGGGAGCTGTTTTTT
once,TRBJ1-2,TRBV28,NA,CASRTSNYGYTF,TGTGCCAGCAGAACTTCTAACTATGGCTACACCTTC
once,TRBJ1-2,TRBV6-1,NA,CASSFNYGYTF,TGTGCCAGCAGTTTTAACTATGGCTACACCTTC
NA,TRBJ2-1,TRBV5-1,TRBD2,CASSSLAGGSYNEQFF,TGCGCCAGCAGCTCCCTAGCGGGAGGTTCCTACAATGAGCAGTTCTTC
NA,TRBJ1-3,TRBV21-1,NA,CASNRCGDSGNTIYF,TGTGCCAGCAACAGGTGTGGGGACTCTGGAAACACCATATATTTT
NA,TRBJ2-1,TRBV7-2,TRBD2,CASSRTSGEYNEQFF,TGTGCCAGCAGCCGGACTAGCGGTGAATACAATGAGCAGTTCTTC
NA,TRBJ2-7,TRBV27,NA,CASSVGQNYEQYF,TGTGCCAGCAGTGTCGGGCAGAACTACGAGCAGTACTTC
NA,TRBJ1-1,TRBV5-1,NA,CAGRDNSNTEAFF,TGCGCCGGCCGGGACAACTCGAACACTGAAGCTTTCTTT
NA,TRBJ1-1,TRBV11-1,NA,CASSLALANTEAFF,TGTGCCAGCAGCTTAGCGCTGGCGAACACTGAAGCTTTCTTT
few,TRBJ2-7,TRBV4-2,NA,CASSQEGISYEQYF,TGTGCCAGCAGCCAAGAAGGTATATCCTACGAGCAGTACTTC
NA,TRBJ1-5,TRBV4-2,NA,CASSQDLLQPQHF,TGTGCCAGCAGCCAAGATCTTCTTCAGCCCCAGCATTTT
once,TRBJ1-1,TRBV2,NA,CASSEALFYEAFF,TGTGCCAGCAGTGAAGCTTTGTTCTATGAAGCTTTCTTT
NA,TRBJ2-3,TRBV19,NA,CASSIDSQGRTDTQYF,TGTGCCAGTAGTATAGATTCACAGGGAAGGACAGATACGCAGTATTTT
NA,TRBJ2-2,TRBV19,TRBD2,CASSSTGLAGEGELFF,TGTGCCAGTAGTTCTACGGGGCTAGCGGGAGAGGGGGAGCTGTTTTTT
NA,TRBJ2-1,TRBV4-2,NA,CASSQVTSDAEQFF,TGTGCCAGCAGCCAGGTCACTAGTGACGCTGAGCAGTTCTTC
NA,TRBJ1-1,TRBV6-5,NA,CASSKLRGMNTEAFF,TGTGCCAGCAGTAAACTCCGAGGGATGAACACTGAAGCTTTCTTT
few,TRBJ2-1,TRBV12-3/TRBV12-4,NA,CASSFVSANEQFF,TGTGCCAGCAGTTTCGTATCCGCCAATGAGCAGTTCTTC
few,TRBJ1-5,TRBV7-2,NA,CASSLAGGPNQPQHF,TGTGCCAGCAGCTTAGCAGGAGGTCCCAATCAGCCCCAGCATTTT
NA,TRBJ1-2,TRBV28,NA,CASSLPPVHTF,TGTGCCAGCAGTCTCCCCCCAGTCCACACCTTC
NA,TRBJ2-7,TRBV13,NA,CASSFQSSYEQYF,TGTGCCAGCAGCTTCCAGAGCTCCTACGAGCAGTACTTC
NA,TRBJ2-1,TRBV24-1,NA,CATSWTGRGEQFF,TGTGCCACCAGCTGGACAGGGAGGGGTGAGCAGTTCTTC
NA,TRBJ1-3,TRBV9,NA,CASSVESQGGNTIYF,TGTGCCAGCAGCGTAGAGTCACAGGGAGGAAACACCATATATTTT
few,TRBJ2-7,TRBV29-1,TRBD2,CSVGRGTYEQYF,TGCAGCGTTGGGCGGGGGACCTACGAGCAGTACTTC
NA,TRBJ2-5,TRBV5-1,NA,CASSWDVQETQYF,TGCGCCAGCAGCTGGGATGTCCAAGAGACCCAGTACTTC
NA,TRBJ1-1,TRBV10-3,NA,CAISEGVGVTEAFF,TGTGCCATCAGTGAGGGGGTAGGGGTCACTGAAGCTTTCTTT
NA,TRBJ2-1,TRBV5-1,TRBD2,CASSFLAGVKLGNEQFF,TGCGCCAGCAGCTTCCTAGCGGGAGTAAAATTGGGGAATGAGCAGTTCTTC
NA,TRBJ2-7,TRBV15,NA,CATSGILGGHEQYF,TGTGCCACCAGCGGGATCTTGGGTGGGCACGAGCAGTACTTC
NA,TRBJ2-2,TRBV4-1,NA,CASSRPWDAPGGELFF,TGCGCCAGCAGCCGGCCTTGGGACGCGCCTGGCGGGGAGCTGTTTTTT
once,TRBJ1-1,TRBV19,NA,CASSGVGGMNTEAFF,TGTGCCAGTAGTGGGGTCGGAGGAATGAACACTGAAGCTTTCTTT